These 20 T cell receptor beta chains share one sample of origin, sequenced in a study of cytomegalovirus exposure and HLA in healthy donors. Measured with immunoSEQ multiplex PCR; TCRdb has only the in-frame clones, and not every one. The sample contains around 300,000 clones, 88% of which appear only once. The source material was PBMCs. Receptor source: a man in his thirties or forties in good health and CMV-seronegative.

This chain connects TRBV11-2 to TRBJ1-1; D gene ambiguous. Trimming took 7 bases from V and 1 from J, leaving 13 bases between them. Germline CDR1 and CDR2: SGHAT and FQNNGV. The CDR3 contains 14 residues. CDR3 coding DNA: TGTGCCAGCATGTTCCTGCGGCAGAACACTGAAGCTTTCTTT. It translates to CASMFLRQNTEAFF.

The CDR3 here is CASSDTRDRGEETQYF. The CDR3 coding sequence is TGTGCCAGCTCAGATACGCGGGACAGGGGAGAGGAGACCCAGTACTTC. The chain is built from TRBV18 and TRBJ2-5, with 10 bases lining up with TRBD1. The germline CDR1 and CDR2 sequences are KGHSH and LQKENI. CDR3 length: 16 amino acids. V shed 5 bases and J 5 bases; nucleotides not matched to a gene: 11.

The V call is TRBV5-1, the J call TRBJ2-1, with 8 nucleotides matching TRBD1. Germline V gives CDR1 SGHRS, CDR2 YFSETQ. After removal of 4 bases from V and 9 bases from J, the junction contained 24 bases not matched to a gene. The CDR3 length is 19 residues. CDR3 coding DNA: TGCGCCAGCAGCCAAAAAAAGACAGGGGAGGCCCCCTCCGACGGTGAGCAGTTCTTC. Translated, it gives CASSQKKTGEAPSDGEQFF.

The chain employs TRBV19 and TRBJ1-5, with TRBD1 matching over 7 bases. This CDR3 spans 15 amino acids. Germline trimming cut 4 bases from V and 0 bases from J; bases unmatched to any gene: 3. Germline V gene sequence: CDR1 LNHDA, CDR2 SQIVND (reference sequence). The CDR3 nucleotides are TGTGCCAGTAGTAGGGGACAGAATAGCAATCAGCCCCAGCATTTT. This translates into CASSRGQNSNQPQHF.

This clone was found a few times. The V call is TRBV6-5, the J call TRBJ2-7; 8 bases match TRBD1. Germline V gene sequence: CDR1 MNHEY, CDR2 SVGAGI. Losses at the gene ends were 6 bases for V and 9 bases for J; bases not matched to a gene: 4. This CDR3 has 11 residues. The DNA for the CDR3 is TGTGCCAGCAGCCAGGGGGCATGGCAGTACTTC. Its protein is CASSQGAWQYF.

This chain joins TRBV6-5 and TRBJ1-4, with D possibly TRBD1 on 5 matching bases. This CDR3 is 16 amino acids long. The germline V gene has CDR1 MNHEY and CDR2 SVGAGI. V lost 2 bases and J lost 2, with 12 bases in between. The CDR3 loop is CASSYIGGGTNEKLFF. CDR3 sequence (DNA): TGTGCCAGCAGTTACATCGGGGGAGGGACTAATGAAAAACTGTTTTTT.

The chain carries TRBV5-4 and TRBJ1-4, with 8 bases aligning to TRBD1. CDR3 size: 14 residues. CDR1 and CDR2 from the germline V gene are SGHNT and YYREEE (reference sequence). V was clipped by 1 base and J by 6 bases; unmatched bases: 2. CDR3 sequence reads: CASSLTGGDEKLFF. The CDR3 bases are TGTGCCAGCAGCTTGACAGGGGGTGATGAAAAACTGTTTTTT.

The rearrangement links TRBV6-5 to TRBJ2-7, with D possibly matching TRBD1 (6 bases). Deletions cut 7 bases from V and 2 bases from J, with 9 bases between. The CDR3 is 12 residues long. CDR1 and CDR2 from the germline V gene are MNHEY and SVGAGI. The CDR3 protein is CASKTGPYEQYF. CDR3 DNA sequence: TGTGCCAGCAAGACAGGACCCTACGAGCAGTACTTC.

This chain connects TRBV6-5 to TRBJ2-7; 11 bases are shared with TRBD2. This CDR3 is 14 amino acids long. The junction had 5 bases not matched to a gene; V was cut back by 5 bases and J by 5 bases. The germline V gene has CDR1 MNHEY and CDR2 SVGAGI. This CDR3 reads CASSLRLAGNEQYF. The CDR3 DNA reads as TGTGCCAGCAGTCTCCGACTAGCGGGGAACGAGCAGTACTTC.

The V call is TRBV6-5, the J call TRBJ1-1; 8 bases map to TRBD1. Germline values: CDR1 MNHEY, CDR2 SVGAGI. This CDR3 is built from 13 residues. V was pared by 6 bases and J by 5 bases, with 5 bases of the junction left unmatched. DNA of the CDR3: TGTGCCAGCAGACTCGACAGGGGAACTGAAGCTTTCTTT. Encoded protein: CASRLDRGTEAFF.

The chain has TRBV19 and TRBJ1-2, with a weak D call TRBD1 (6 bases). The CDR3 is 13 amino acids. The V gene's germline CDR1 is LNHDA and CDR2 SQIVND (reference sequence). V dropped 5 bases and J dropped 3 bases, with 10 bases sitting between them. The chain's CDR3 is CASSRTVDYGYTF. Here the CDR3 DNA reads TGTGCCAGTAGTCGGACAGTTGACTATGGCTACACCTTC.

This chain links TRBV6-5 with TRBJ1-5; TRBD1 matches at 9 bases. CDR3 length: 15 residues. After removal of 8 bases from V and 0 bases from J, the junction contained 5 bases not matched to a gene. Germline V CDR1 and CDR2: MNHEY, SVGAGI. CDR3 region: CASREDRGSNQPQHF. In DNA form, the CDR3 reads TGTGCCAGCCGAGAGGACAGGGGTAGCAATCAGCCCCAGCATTTT.

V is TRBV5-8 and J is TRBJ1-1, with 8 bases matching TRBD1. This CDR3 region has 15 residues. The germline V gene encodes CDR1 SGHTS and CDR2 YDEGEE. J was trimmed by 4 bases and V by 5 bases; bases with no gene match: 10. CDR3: CASRQGEGWVTEAFF. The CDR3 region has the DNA TGTGCCAGCAGACAGGGGGAGGGTTGGGTCACTGAAGCTTTCTTT.

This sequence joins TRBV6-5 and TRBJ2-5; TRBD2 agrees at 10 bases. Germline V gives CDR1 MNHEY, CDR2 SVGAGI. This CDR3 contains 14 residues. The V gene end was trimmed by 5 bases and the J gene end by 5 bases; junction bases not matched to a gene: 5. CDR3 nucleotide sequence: TGTGCCAGCAGTCAGCGGGGGGGCAGGGAGACCCAGTACTTC. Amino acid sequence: CASSQRGGRETQYF.

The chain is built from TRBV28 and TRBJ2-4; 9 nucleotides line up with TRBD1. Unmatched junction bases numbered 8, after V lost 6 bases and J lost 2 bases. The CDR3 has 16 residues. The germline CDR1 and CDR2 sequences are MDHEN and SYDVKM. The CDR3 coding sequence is TGTGCCAGCAGCCCCGGGACAGGGAGGACCAAAAACATTCAGTACTTC. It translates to CASSPGTGRTKNIQYF.

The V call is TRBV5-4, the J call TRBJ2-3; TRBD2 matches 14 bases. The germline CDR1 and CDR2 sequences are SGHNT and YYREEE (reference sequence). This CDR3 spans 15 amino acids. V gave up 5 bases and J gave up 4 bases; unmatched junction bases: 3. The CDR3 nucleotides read TGTGCCAGCAGGGCGGGACTAGCGGGGGCAGATACGCAGTATTTT. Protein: CASRAGLAGADTQYF.

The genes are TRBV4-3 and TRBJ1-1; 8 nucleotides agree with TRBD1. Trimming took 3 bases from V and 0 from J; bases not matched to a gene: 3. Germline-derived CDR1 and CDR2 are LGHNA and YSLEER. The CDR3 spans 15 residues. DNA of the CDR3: TGCGCCAGCAGCCAGGGGACAGGAGTGAACACTGAAGCTTTCTTT. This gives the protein CASSQGTGVNTEAFF.

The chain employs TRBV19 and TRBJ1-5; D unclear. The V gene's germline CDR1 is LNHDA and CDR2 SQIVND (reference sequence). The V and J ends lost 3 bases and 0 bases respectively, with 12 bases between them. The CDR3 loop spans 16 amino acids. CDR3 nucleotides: TGTGCCAGTAGTATCCGTCGAATCTATAGCAATCAGCCCCAGCATTTT. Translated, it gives CASSIRRIYSNQPQHF.

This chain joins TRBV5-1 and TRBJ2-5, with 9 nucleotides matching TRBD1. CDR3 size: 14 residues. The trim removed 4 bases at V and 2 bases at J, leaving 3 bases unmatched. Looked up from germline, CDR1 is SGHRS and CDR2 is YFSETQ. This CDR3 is CASSRDRAQETQYF. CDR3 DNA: TGCGCCAGCAGCCGGGACAGGGCGCAAGAGACCCAGTACTTC.

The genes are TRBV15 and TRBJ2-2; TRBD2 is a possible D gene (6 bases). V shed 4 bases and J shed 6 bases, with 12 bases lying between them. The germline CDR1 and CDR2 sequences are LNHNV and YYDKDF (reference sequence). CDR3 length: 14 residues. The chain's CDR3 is CATSTWRGPGELFF. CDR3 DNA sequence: TGTGCCACCAGCACGTGGCGGGGCCCCGGGGAGCTGTTTTTT. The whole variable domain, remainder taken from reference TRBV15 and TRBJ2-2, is DAMVIQNPRYQVTQFGKPVTLSCSQTLNHNVMYWYQQKSSQAPKLLFHYYDKDFNNEADTPDNFQSRRPNTSFCFLDIRSPGLGDTAMYLCATSTWRGPGELFFGEGSRLTVL.